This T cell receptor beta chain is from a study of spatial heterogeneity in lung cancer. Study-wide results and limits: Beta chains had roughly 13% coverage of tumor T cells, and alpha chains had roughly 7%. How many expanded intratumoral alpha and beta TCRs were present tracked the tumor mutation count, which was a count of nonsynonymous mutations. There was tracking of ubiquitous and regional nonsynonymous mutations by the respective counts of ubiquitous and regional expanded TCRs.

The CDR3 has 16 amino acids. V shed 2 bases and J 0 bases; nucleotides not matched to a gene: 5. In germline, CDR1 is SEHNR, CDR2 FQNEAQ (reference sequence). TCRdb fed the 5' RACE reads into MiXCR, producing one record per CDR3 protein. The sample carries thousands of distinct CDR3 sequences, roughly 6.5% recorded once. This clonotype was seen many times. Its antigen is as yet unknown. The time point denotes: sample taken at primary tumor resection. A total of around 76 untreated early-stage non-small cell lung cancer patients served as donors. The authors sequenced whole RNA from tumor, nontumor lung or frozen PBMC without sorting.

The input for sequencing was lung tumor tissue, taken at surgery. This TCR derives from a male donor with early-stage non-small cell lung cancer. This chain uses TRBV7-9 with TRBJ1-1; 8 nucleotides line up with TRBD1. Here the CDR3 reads CASSLRQGNMNTEAFF. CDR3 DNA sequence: TGTGCCAGCAGCTTAAGACAGGGGAATATGAACACTGAAGCTTTCTTT. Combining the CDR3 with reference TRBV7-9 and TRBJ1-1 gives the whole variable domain DTGVSQNPRHKITKRGQNVTFRCDPISEHNRLYWYRQTLGQGPEFLTYFQNEAQLEKSRLLSDRFSAERPKGSFSTLEIQRTEQGDSAMYLCASSLRQGNMNTEAFFGQGTRLTVV.